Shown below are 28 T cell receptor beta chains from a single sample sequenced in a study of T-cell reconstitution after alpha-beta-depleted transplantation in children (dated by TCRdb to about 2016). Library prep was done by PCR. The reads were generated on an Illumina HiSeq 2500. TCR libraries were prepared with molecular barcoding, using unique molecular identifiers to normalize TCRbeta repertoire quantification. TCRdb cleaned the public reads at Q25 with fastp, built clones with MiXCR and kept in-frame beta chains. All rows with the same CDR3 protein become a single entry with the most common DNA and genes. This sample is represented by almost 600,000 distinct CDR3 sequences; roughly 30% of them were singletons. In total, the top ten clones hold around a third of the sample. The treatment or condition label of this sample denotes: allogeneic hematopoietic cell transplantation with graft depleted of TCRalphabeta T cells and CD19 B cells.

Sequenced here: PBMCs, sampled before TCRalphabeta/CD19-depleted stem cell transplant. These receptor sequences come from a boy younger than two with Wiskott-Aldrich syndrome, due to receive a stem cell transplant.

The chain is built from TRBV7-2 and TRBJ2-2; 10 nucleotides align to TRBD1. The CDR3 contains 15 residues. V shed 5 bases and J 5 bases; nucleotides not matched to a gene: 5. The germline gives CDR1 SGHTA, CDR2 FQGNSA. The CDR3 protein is CASSVDRGRTGELFF. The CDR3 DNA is TGTGCCAGCAGCGTAGACAGGGGGCGGACCGGGGAGCTGTTTTTT.

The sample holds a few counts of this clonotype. CDR3 sequence reads: CSVGQMNTEAFF. CDR3 bases: TGCAGTGTTGGACAGATGAACACTGAAGCTTTCTTT. The chain employs TRBV20-1 and TRBJ1-1; weak D call: TRBD1 (6 bases). Per germline, CDR1 DFQATT and CDR2 SNEGSKA (reference sequence). The CDR3 has 12 amino acids. V lost 7 bases and J 0 bases, leaving 9 bases between the germline ends.

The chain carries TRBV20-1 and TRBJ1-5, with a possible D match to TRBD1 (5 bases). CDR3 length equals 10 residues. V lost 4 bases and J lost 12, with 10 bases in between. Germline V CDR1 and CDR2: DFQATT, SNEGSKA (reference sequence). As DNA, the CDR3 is TGCAGTGCTAAAGCAGGGCGCCAGCATTTT. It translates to CSAKAGRQHF.

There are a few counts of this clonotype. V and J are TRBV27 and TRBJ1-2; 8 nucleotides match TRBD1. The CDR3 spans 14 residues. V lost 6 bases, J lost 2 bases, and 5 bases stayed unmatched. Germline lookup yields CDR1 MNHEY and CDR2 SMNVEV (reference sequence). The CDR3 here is CASRKRDRNYGYTF. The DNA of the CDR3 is TGTGCCAGCAGGAAACGGGACAGGAACTATGGCTACACCTTC.

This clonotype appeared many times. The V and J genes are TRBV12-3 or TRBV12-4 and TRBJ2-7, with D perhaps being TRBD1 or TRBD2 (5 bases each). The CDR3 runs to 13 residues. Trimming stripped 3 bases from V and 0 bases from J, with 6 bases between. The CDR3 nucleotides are TGTGCCAGCAGTTTGAGGGGCTCCTACGAGCAGTACTTC. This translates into CASSLRGSYEQYF.

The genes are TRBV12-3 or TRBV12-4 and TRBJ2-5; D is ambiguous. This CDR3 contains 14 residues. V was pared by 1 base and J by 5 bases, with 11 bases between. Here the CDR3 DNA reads TGTGCCAGCAGTTTAGTCGGGTTAAGGGAGACCCAGTACTTC. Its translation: CASSLVGLRETQYF.

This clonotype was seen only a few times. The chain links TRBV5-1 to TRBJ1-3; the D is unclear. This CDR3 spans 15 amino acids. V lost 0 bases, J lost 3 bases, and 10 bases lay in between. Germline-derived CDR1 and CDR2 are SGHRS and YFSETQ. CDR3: CASSLGAGNGNTIYF. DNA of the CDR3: TGCGCCAGCAGCTTGGGTGCGGGCAATGGAAACACCATATATTTT. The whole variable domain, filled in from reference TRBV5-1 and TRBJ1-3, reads KAGVTQTPRYLIKTRGQQVTLSCSPISGHRSVSWYQQTPGQGLQFLFEYFSETQRNKGNFPGRFSGRQFSNSRSEMNVSTLELGDSALYLCASSLGAGNGNTIYFGEGSWLTVV.

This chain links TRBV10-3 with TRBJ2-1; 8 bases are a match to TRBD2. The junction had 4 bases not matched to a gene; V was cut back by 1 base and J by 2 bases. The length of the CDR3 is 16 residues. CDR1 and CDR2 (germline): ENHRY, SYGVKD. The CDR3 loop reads CAISEWREATYNEQFF. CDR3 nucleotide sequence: TGTGCCATCAGTGAGTGGCGGGAGGCAACCTACAATGAGCAGTTCTTC.

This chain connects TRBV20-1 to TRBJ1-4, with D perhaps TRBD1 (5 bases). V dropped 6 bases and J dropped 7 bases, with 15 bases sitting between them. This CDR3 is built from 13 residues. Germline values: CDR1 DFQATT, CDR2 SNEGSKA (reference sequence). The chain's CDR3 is CSARQSPGEKLFF. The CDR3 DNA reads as TGCAGTGCGAGACAGTCCCCGGGTGAAAAACTGTTTTTT.

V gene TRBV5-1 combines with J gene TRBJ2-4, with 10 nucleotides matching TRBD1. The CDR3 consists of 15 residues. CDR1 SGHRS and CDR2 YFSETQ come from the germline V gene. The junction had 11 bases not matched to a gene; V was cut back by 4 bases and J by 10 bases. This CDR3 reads CASSGGRGQGTIQYF. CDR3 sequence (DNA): TGCGCCAGCAGCGGAGGTCGGGGACAGGGGACTATTCAGTACTTC.

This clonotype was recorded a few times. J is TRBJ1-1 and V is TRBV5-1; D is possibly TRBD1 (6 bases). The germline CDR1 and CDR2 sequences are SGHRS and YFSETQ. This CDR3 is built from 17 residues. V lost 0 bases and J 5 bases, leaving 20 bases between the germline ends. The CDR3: CASSLEGVQGRLTEAFF. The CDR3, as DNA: TGCGCCAGCAGCTTGGAGGGGGTACAGGGCCGGCTAACTGAAGCTTTCTTT.

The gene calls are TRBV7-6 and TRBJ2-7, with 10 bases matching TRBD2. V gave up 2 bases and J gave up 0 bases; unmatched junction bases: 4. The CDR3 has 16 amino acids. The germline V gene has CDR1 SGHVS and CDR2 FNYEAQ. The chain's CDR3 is CASSLQLAGLSYEQYF. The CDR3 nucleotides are TGTGCCAGCAGCTTACAACTAGCGGGGCTCTCCTACGAGCAGTACTTC.

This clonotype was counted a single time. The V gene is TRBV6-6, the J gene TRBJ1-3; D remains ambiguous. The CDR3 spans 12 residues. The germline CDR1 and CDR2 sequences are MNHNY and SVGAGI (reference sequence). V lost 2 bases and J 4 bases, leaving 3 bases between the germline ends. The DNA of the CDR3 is TGTGCCAGCAGTTACAAGGGAAACACCATATATTTT. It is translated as CASSYKGNTIYF.

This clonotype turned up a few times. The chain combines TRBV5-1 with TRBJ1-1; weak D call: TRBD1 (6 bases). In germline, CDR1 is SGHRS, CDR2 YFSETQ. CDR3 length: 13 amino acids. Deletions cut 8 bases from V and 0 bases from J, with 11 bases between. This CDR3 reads CAREGGVNTEAFF. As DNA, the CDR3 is TGCGCCAGGGAGGGGGGAGTGAACACTGAAGCTTTCTTT.

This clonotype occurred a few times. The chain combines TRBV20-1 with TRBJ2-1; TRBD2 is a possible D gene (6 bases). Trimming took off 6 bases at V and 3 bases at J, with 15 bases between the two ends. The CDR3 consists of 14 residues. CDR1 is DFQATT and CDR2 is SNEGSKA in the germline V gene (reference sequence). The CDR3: CSASTAGFYNEQFF. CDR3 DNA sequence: TGCAGTGCGAGCACGGCGGGATTCTACAATGAGCAGTTCTTC.

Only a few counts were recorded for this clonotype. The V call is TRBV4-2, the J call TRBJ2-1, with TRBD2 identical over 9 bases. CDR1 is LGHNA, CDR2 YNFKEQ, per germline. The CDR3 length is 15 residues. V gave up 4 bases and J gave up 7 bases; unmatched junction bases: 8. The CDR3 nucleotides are TGTGCCAGCAGCCCAGGGCGGCGGGGGGGAAATGAGCAGTTCTTC. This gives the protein CASSPGRRGGNEQFF.

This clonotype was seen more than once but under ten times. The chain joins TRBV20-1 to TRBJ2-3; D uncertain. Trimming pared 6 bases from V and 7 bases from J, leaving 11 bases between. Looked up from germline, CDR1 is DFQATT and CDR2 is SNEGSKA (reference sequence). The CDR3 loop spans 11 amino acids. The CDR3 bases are TGCAGTGCCGACGAGCTGTATACGCAGTATTTT. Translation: CSADELYTQYF.

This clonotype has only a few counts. The CDR3 sequence: CASSKVAVEGHTIYF. CDR3 bases: TGTGCCAGCAGCAAAGTGGCTGTTGAAGGTCACACCATATATTTT. This chain uses TRBV21-1 with TRBJ1-3. TRBV21-1 is assigned pseudogene status. The CDR3 covers 15 residues.

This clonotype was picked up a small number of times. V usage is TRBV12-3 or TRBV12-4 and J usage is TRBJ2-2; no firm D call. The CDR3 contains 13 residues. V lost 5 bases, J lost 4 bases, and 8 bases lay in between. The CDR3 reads CASSRLGTGELFF. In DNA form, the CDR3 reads TGTGCCAGCAGTAGGCTAGGCACCGGGGAGCTGTTTTTT.

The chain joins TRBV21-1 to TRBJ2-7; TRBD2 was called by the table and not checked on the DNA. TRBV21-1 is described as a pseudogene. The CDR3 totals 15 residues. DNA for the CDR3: TGTGCCAGCAGCAAACCGGGACCCTCCGGATACGAGCAGTACTTC. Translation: CASSKPGPSGYEQYF.

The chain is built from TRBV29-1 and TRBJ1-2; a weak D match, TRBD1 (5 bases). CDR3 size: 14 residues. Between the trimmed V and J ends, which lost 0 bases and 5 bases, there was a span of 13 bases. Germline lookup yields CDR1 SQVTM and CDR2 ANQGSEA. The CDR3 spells CSVEDRGVRYGYTF. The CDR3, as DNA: TGCAGCGTTGAAGATCGGGGGGTACGGTATGGCTACACCTTC. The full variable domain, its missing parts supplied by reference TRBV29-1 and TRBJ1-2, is SAVISQKPSRDICQRGTSLTIQCQVDSQVTMMFWYRQQPGQSLTLIATANQGSEATYESGFVIDKFPISRPNLTFSTLTVSNMSPEDSSIYLCSVEDRGVRYGYTFGSGTRLTVV.

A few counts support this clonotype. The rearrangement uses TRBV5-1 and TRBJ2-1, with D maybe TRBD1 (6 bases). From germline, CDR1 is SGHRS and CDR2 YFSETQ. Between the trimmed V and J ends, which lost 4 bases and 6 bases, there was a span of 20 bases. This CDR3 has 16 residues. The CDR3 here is CASSREGTQRVNEQFF. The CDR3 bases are TGCGCCAGCAGCCGAGAGGGGACACAAAGGGTCAATGAGCAGTTCTTC.

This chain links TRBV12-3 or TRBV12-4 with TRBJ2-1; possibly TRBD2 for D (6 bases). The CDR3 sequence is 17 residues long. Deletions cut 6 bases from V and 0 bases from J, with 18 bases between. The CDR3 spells CASSLGRYGSSYNEQFF. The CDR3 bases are TGTGCCAGCAGCCTAGGTCGTTACGGGAGCTCCTACAATGAGCAGTTCTTC.

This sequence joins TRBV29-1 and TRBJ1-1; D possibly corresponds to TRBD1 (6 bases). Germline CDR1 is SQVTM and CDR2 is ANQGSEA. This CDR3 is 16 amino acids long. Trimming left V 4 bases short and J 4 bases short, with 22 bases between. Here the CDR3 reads CSVASRGAYRTTEAFF. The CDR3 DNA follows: TGCAGCGTTGCCAGCCGGGGGGCATATCGGACCACTGAAGCTTTCTTT.

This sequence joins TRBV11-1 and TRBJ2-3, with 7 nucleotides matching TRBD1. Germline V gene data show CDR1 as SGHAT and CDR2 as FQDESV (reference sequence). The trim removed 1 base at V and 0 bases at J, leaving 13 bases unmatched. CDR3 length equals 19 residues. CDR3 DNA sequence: TGTGCCAGCAGCTTAGGCGCAGGGGGACCCTCCTCTAGCACAGATACGCAGTATTTT. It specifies CASSLGAGGPSSSTDTQYF.

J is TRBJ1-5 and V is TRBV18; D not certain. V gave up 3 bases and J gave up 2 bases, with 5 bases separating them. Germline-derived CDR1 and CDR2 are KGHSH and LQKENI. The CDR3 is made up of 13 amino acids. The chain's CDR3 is CASSPAGNQPQHF. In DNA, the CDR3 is TGTGCCAGCTCACCGGCCGGCAATCAGCCCCAGCATTTT.

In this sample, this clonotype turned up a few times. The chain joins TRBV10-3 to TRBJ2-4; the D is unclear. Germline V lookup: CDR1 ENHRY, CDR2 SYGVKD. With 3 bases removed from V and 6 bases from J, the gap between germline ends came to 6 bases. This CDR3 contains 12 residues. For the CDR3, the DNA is TGTGCCATCAGTGACGTGGGAAACATTCAGTACTTC. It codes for CAISDVGNIQYF.

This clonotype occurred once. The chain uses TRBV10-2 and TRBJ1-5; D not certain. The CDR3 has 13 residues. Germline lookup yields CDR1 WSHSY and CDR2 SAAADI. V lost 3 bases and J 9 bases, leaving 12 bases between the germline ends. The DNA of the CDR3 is TGCGCCAGCAGTGACTTTGGTGCGGGGCCCCAGCATTTT. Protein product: CASSDFGAGPQHF.